These 21 T cell receptor beta chains originate from one sample sequenced in a study of cytomegalovirus exposure and HLA in healthy donors. The PCR contained 60 Vbeta and 13 Jbeta primers. The protocol was immunoSEQ multiplex PCR, while the TCRdb copy is restricted to in-frame clones and leaves out a portion. The profile shows around 150,000 clones, around three quarters of them singletons. Sample: PBMCs. All receptors come from a man aged 35-49 years in good health and CMV-seronegative.

This clone has a handful of counts. V gene TRBV11-1 combines with J gene TRBJ2-2; D is ambiguous. V dropped 5 bases and J dropped 3 bases, with 13 bases sitting between them. CDR3 length: 15 amino acids. CDR1 SGHAT and CDR2 FQDESV come from the germline V gene (reference sequence). CDR3 sequence reads: CASSPRGSDTGELFF. CDR3 DNA sequence: TGTGCCAGCAGCCCCCGCGGTTCGGACACCGGGGAGCTGTTTTTT.

This clone has just a few counts. The chain uses TRBV5-1 and TRBJ2-7; a weak D match, TRBD1 (6 bases). This CDR3 is 13 amino acids long. The V end was cut by 6 bases, the J end by 5 bases, with 15 bases between. In germline, CDR1 is SGHRS, CDR2 YFSETQ. This CDR3 reads CASTPPGVNEQYF. CDR3 in DNA: TGCGCCAGCACTCCACCAGGGGTCAACGAGCAGTACTTC.

This chain links TRBV27 with TRBJ2-3, with 8 bases fitting TRBD2. This CDR3 is 16 amino acids long. In germline, CDR1 is MNHEY, CDR2 SMNVEV (reference sequence). V was pared by 5 bases and J by 1 base, with 8 bases of the junction left unmatched. The CDR3 reads CASSPAFSGGTDTQYF. DNA for the CDR3: TGTGCCAGCAGTCCGGCCTTTAGCGGGGGCACAGATACGCAGTATTTT.

The chain joins TRBV6-5 to TRBJ1-1; TRBD1 is a possible D gene (5 bases). Germline V gene data show CDR1 as MNHEY and CDR2 as SVGAGI. Between the trimmed V and J ends, which lost 2 bases and 0 bases, there was a span of 7 bases. This CDR3 is 14 amino acids long. The CDR3 region has the DNA TGTGCCAGCAGTTACGGGGGGTTGAACACTGAAGCTTTCTTT. Its protein is CASSYGGLNTEAFF.

This clone has only a few counts. The rearrangement links TRBV4-1 to TRBJ1-4, with D unclear. Trimming shortened V by 1 base and J by 7 bases, and 13 bases separated the two germline ends. The CDR3 is 15 residues long. Germline V CDR1 and CDR2: MGHRA, YSYEKL. The DNA for the CDR3 is TGCGCCAGCAGCCAAGGCGTGAGGGCGGGTGAAAAACTGTTTTTT. Translated, it gives CASSQGVRAGEKLFF.

The chain is built from TRBV11-3 and TRBJ2-1; TRBD1 is a possible D gene (6 bases). Germline V gives CDR1 SGHNT, CDR2 YENEEA. The germline V and J ends were trimmed by 5 bases and 4 bases, with 9 bases remaining between them. The CDR3 loop spans 13 amino acids. CDR3 region: CASSQDRYNEQFF. The DNA of the CDR3 is TGTGCCAGCAGCCAGGACAGATACAATGAGCAGTTCTTC.

This chain joins TRBV6-6 and TRBJ2-5; D is possibly TRBD2 (6 bases). The CDR3 runs to 12 residues. Trimming removed 8 bases at V and 0 bases at J, with 7 bases between. CDR1 and CDR2 (germline): MNHNY, SVGAGI (reference sequence). In DNA form, the CDR3 reads TGTGCCAGCGGGGGGAACCAAGAGACCCAGTACTTC. Protein product: CASGGNQETQYF.

This clone occurred a few times. The chain has TRBV5-1 and TRBJ2-5; D is possibly TRBD2 (6 bases). The CDR3 has 15 residues. Per germline, CDR1 SGHRS and CDR2 YFSETQ. The germline V and J ends were trimmed by 2 bases and 1 base, with 12 bases remaining between them. The CDR3 DNA follows: TGCGCCAGCAGCTTATCCCCGCGGGGCCAAGAGACCCAGTACTTC. Amino acid sequence: CASSLSPRGQETQYF.

This sequence joins TRBV5-1 and TRBJ2-1; D might be TRBD2 (5 bases). With 0 bases removed from V and 8 bases from J, the gap between germline ends came to 12 bases. This CDR3 is built from 14 residues. From germline, CDR1 is SGHRS and CDR2 YFSETQ. The DNA for the CDR3 is TGCGCCAGCAGCTTGGACGGGGTGGGCGATGAGCAGTTCTTC. Translating gives CASSLDGVGDEQFF. Complete variable domain (other parts from reference TRBV5-1 and TRBJ2-1): KAGVTQTPRYLIKTRGQQVTLSCSPISGHRSVSWYQQTPGQGLQFLFEYFSETQRNKGNFPGRFSGRQFSNSRSEMNVSTLELGDSALYLCASSLDGVGDEQFFGPGTRLTVL.

The rearrangement uses TRBV5-6 and TRBJ1-1; D is possibly TRBD1 (6 bases). V shed 0 bases and J shed 5 bases, with 14 bases lying between them. The CDR3 loop spans 15 amino acids. CDR1 SGHDT and CDR2 YYEEEE come from the germline V gene. In DNA, the CDR3 is TGTGCCAGCAGCTTGGCTGGGGGGGCAAGAACTGAAGCTTTCTTT. As protein: CASSLAGGARTEAFF.

This chain links TRBV28 with TRBJ1-2, with 9 bases that match TRBD1. Germline CDR1 and CDR2: MDHEN and SYDVKM. The CDR3 spans 15 residues. Trimming at V came to 5 bases and at J to 8 bases, leaving 12 bases not matched to a gene. CDR3 DNA: TGTGCCAGCAGTCTCCGGACAGGGGCGGAGGGCGGCTACACCTTC. It specifies CASSLRTGAEGGYTF.

The chain combines TRBV7-9 with TRBJ2-7, with 10 nucleotides matching TRBD1. The germline V gene has CDR1 SEHNR and CDR2 FQNEAQ (reference sequence). The CDR3 is made up of 16 amino acids. V was clipped by 3 bases and J by 1 base; unmatched bases: 6. The CDR3 coding sequence is TGTGCCAGCAGCTTTTCTCGGACAGGGGGGTCCTACGAGCAGTACTTC. It specifies CASSFSRTGGSYEQYF.

V usage is TRBV2 and J usage is TRBJ1-2, with 10 nucleotides matching TRBD1. Losses at the gene ends were 6 bases for V and 4 bases for J; bases not matched to a gene: 5. From germline, CDR1 is SNHLY and CDR2 FYNNEI. The CDR3 consists of 14 residues. CDR3 region: CASRGQGGIYGYTF. The CDR3 nucleotides are TGTGCCAGCAGAGGACAGGGGGGAATCTATGGCTACACCTTC.

J is TRBJ2-5 and V is TRBV18; D is perhaps TRBD1 (6 bases). Between the trimmed V and J ends, which lost 4 bases and 5 bases, there was a span of 23 bases. The CDR3 contains 17 residues. Looked up from germline, CDR1 is KGHSH and CDR2 is LQKENI. CDR3 nucleotide sequence: TGTGCCAGCTCACTTGAGACCGGGACACACGTGAAGGAGACCCAGTACTTC. Translation: CASSLETGTHVKETQYF.

This clone turned up a few times. The chain has TRBV27 and TRBJ2-3; weak D call: TRBD1 (5 bases). V was trimmed by 3 bases and J by 6 bases, leaving 13 bases between them. Germline V gene lookup returns CDR1 MNHEY and CDR2 SMNVEV (reference sequence). CDR3 length equals 14 residues. DNA for the CDR3: TGTGCCAGCAGTTTGGGGCCTTCGGCGGATACGCAGTATTTT. This codes for CASSLGPSADTQYF.

The chain couples TRBV29-1 to TRBJ2-1, with D tentatively TRBD2 (6 bases). The CDR3 runs 15 residues. Between the trimmed V and J ends, which lost 6 bases and 2 bases, there was a span of 17 bases. Germline V gene lookup returns CDR1 SQVTM and CDR2 ANQGSEA. This chain's CDR3 is CSVGDLTTPYNEQFF. CDR3 DNA: TGCAGCGTAGGGGACTTAACCACCCCCTACAATGAGCAGTTCTTC.

The V gene is TRBV7-9, the J gene TRBJ2-5, with TRBD2 as a possible D gene (6 bases). The germline V gene has CDR1 SEHNR and CDR2 FQNEAQ (reference sequence). This CDR3 has 17 residues. Trimming removed 1 base at V and 5 bases at J, with 20 bases between. The CDR3 region has the DNA TGTGCCAGCAGCTTAGGAAGGGTGGCACTAGCACGCGAGACCCAGTACTTC. Residues: CASSLGRVALARETQYF.

V and J are TRBV2 and TRBJ2-7, with a possible D match to TRBD1 (5 bases). Germline values: CDR1 SNHLY, CDR2 FYNNEI. CDR3 length: 13 amino acids. V lost 4 bases, J lost 6 bases, and 13 bases lay in between. CDR3 in amino acids: CASSARQGSEQYF. The CDR3 DNA reads TGTGCCAGCAGTGCTCGGCAGGGAAGCGAGCAGTACTTC.

V and J are TRBV4-3 and TRBJ1-1; maybe TRBD1 (6 bases). The CDR3 runs to 15 residues. Germline values: CDR1 LGHNA, CDR2 YSLEER. V lost 0 bases, J lost 4 bases, and 12 bases lay in between. As DNA, the CDR3 is TGCGCCAGCAGCCAAGAGGGGCAGGGGTTCACTGAAGCTTTCTTT. It encodes CASSQEGQGFTEAFF.

This chain joins TRBV6-1 and TRBJ1-1; 8 nucleotides line up with TRBD1. V gave up 2 bases and J gave up 0 bases; unmatched junction bases: 5. CDR1 and CDR2 from the germline V gene are MNHNS and SASEGT. This CDR3 is built from 16 residues. CDR3 sequence: CASSEPGQVMNTEAFF. CDR3 nucleotide sequence: TGTGCCAGCAGTGAACCGGGACAGGTTATGAACACTGAAGCTTTCTTT.

V gene TRBV5-1 combines with J gene TRBJ2-7, with D unclear. The length of the CDR3 is 14 residues. Deletions cut 0 bases from V and 2 bases from J, with 9 bases between. Germline V CDR1 and CDR2: SGHRS, YFSETQ. For the CDR3, the DNA is TGCGCCAGCAGCTTGGAACAGTACCCCTACGAGCAGTACTTC. Its translation: CASSLEQYPYEQYF.